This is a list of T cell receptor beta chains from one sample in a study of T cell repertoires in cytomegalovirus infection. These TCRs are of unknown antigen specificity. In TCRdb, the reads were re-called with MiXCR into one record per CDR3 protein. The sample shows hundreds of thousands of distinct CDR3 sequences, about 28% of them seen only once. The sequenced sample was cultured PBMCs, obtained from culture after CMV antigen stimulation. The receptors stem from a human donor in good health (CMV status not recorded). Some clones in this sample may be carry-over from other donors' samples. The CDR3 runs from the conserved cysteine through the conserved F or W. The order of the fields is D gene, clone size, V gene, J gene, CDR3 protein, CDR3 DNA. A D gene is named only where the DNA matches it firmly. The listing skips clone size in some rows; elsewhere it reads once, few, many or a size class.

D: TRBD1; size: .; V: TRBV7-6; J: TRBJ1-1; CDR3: CASSLEGQGAGEAFF; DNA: TGTGCCAGCAGCTTAGAAGGACAGGGGGCAGGTGAAGCTTTCTTT
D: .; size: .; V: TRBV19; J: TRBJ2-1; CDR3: CASNPGEVEGNEQFF; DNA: TGTGCCAGTAATCCGGGGGAGGTCGAGGGGAATGAGCAGTTCTTC
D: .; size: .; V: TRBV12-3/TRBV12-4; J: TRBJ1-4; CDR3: CASSSNRAHTKLFF; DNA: TGTGCCAGCAGTTCAAACCGCGCCCACACCAAACTGTTTTTT
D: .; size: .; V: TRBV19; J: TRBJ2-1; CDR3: CASSSTREQFF; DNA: TGTGCCAGTAGTAGCACAAGGGAGCAGTTCTTC
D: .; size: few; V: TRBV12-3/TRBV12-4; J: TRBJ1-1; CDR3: CASSLGTPEAFF; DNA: TGTGCCAGCAGTTTAGGGACACCTGAAGCTTTCTTT
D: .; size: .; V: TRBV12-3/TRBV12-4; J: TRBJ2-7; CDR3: CASSYGGVTYF; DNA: TGTGCCAGCAGTTACGGCGGGGTAACATACTTC
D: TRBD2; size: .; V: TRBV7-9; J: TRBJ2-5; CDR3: CASSHRTSGGAKETQYF; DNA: TGTGCCAGCAGCCACCGGACTAGCGGGGGGGCGAAAGAGACCCAGTACTTC
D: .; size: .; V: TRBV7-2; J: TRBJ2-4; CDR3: CASSLQDRLAKNIQYF; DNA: TGTGCCAGCAGCTTACAGGACAGACTAGCCAAAAACATTCAGTACTTC
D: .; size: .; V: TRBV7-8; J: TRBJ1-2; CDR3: CASSAGRNYGYTF; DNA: TGTGCCAGCAGCGCAGGACGGAACTATGGCTACACCTTC
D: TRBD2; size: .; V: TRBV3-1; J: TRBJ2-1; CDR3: CASSQDLDTGLGNEQFF; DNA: TGTGCCAGCAGCCAAGACCTTGACACGGGACTAGGGAATGAGCAGTTCTTC
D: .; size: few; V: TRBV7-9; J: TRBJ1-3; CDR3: CASSSKGWLSGNTIYF; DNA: TGTGCCAGCAGCTCCAAGGGCTGGCTCTCTGGAAACACCATATATTTT
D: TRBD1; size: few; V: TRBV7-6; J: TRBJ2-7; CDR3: CASSPTKRTGGYEQYF; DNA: TGTGCCAGCAGCCCGACCAAGAGGACAGGTGGCTACGAGCAGTACTTC
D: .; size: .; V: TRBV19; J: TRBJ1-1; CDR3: CASKAPEMNTEAFF; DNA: TGTGCCAGTAAGGCACCAGAGATGAACACTGAAGCTTTCTTT
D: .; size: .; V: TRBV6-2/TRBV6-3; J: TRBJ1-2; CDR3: CAIKEGYGYTF; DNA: TGTGCCATCAAGGAGGGTTATGGCTACACCTTC
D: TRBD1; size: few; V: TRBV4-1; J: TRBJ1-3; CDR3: CASSPGTERDTIYF; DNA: TGCGCCAGCAGCCCAGGGACAGAACGGGACACCATATATTTT
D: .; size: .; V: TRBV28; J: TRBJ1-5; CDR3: CASSFGQRGVQPQHF; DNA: TGTGCCAGCAGTTTCGGACAGCGGGGCGTTCAGCCCCAGCATTTT
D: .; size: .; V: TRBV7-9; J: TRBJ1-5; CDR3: CASSFSAGFGIGNQPQHF; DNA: TGTGCCAGCAGCTTCTCCGCAGGGTTTGGGATCGGCAATCAGCCCCAGCATTTT
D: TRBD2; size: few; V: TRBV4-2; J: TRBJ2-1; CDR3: CASSQGLADRSSYNEQFF; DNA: TGTGCCAGCAGCCAGGGACTAGCGGACAGGAGCTCCTACAATGAGCAGTTCTTC
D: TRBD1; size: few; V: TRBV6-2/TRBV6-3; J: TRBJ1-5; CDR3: CASSYSHLDREYQHF; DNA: TGTGCCAGCAGTTACAGCCACCTGGACAGGGAATATCAGCATTTT
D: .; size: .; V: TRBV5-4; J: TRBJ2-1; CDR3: CASSPDYHNEQFF; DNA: TGTGCCAGCAGCCCGGACTATCACAATGAGCAGTTCTTC
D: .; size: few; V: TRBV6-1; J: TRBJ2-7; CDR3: CAALWGSSSYEQYF; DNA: TGTGCCGCTCTCTGGGGGAGTAGCTCCTACGAGCAGTACTTC
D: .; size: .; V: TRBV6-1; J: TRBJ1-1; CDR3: CASSETVEGTEAFF; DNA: TGTGCCAGCAGTGAAACGGTTGAGGGTACTGAAGCTTTCTTT
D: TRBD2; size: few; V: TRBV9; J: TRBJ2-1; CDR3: CASSVVGRANNEQFF; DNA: TGTGCCAGCAGCGTTGTCGGGAGGGCCAACAATGAGCAGTTCTTC
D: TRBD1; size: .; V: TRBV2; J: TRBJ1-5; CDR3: CASSEFWDSPNQPQHF; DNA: TGTGCCAGCAGTGAATTTTGGGACAGTCCAAATCAGCCCCAGCATTTT
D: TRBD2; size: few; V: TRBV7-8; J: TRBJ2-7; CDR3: CASSWNSAGVGEQYF; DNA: TGTGCCAGCAGCTGGAATAGCGCGGGAGTTGGGGAGCAGTACTTC
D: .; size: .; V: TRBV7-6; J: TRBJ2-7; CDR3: CASVGYYEQYF; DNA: TGTGCCAGCGTCGGCTATTACGAGCAGTACTTC
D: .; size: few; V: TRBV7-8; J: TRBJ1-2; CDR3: CASSLVSINYGYTF; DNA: TGTGCCAGCAGCTTAGTGTCTATTAACTATGGCTACACCTTC
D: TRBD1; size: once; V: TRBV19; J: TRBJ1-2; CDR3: CASQGTGDVRGYTF; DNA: TGTGCCAGTCAGGGGACAGGGGATGTGCGTGGCTACACCTTC
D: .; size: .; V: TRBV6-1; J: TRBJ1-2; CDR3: CASSEWVMSGYGYTF; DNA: TGTGCCAGCAGTGAATGGGTCATGAGCGGCTATGGCTACACCTTC
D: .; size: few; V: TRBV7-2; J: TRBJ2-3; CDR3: CASSLGGSQGQNTQYF; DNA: TGTGCCAGCAGCTTAGGGGGTTCCCAGGGGCAAAATACGCAGTATTTT
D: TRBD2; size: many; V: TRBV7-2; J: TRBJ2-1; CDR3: CASSEPGRAYNEQFF; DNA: TGTGCCAGCAGCGAACCTGGGAGGGCCTACAATGAGCAGTTCTTC
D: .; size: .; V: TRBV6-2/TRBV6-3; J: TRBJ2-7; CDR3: CASSRKGAYEQYF; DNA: TGTGCCAGCAGCCGTAAGGGAGCTTACGAGCAGTACTTC
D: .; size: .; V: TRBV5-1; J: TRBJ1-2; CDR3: CASSSGGVGGYTF; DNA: TGCGCCAGCAGCTCCGGAGGGGTTGGTGGCTACACCTTC
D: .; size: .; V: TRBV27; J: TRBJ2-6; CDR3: CASRRSSGANVLTF; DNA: TGTGCCAGCAGGCGGAGCTCTGGGGCCAACGTCCTGACTTTC
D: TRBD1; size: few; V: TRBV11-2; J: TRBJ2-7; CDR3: CASSSQGQVAYEQYF; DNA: TGTGCCAGCAGCTCTCAGGGACAGGTTGCCTACGAGCAGTACTTC
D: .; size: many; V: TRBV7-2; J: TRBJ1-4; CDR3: CASSLAAKEKLFF; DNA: TGTGCCAGCAGCTTAGCGGCGAAGGAAAAACTGTTTTTT
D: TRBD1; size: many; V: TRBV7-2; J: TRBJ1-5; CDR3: CASSLAHGTGKTQPQHF; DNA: TGTGCCAGCAGCTTAGCCCACGGGACAGGGAAGACTCAGCCCCAGCATTTT
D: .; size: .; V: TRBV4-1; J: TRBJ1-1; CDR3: CASSQDPPHHSRTEAFF; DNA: TGCGCCAGCAGCCAAGATCCCCCCCACCACTCACGCACTGAAGCTTTCTTT
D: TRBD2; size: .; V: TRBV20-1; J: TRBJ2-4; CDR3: CSATTIQPGLDNIQYF; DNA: TGCAGTGCTACGACAATACAACCGGGACTAGATAACATTCAGTACTTC
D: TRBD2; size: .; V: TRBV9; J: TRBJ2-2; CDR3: CASSVTSGTGELFF; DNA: TGTGCCAGCAGCGTAACTAGCGGGACCGGGGAGCTGTTTTTT
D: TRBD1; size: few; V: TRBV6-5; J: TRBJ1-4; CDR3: CATKRQGSTNEKLFF; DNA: TGTGCCACCAAAAGACAGGGCTCAACTAATGAAAAACTGTTTTTT
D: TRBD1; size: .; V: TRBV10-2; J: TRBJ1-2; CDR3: CASSTQGGTRANYGYTF; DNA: TGCGCCAGCAGTACACAGGGGGGAACCAGGGCTAACTATGGCTACACCTTC
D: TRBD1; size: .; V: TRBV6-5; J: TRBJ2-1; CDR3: CATGTAPYNEQFF; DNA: TGTGCCACCGGGACAGCCCCTTACAATGAGCAGTTCTTC
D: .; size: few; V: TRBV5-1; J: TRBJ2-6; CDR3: CASNSNSGANVLTF; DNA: TGCGCCAGCAACAGCAACTCTGGGGCCAACGTCCTGACTTTC
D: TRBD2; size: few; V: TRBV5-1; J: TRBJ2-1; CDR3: CASSFSAGEAYNEQFF; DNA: TGCGCCAGCAGCTTCTCTGCGGGAGAGGCCTACAATGAGCAGTTCTTC
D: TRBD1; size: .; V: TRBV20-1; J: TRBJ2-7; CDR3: CSIKSRRGTGTYEQYF; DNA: TGCAGTATCAAGAGCCGGAGGGGGACAGGGACCTACGAGCAGTACTTC
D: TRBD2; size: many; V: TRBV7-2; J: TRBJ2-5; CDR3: CASSLVYSRTSGRPKTQYF; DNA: TGTGCCAGCAGCTTAGTTTATTCGCGTACTAGCGGGAGGCCAAAGACCCAGTACTTC
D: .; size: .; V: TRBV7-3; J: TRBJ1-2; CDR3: CASSGTVLVTF; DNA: TGTGCCAGCAGCGGGACCGTACTCGTAACCTTC
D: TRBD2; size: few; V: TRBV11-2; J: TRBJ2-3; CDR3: CASSLYGGAYTQYF; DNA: TGTGCCAGCAGCTTATACGGGGGGGCCTATACGCAGTATTTT
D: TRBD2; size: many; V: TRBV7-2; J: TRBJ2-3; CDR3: CASSLGLAERGTDTQYF; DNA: TGTGCCAGCAGCTTAGGACTAGCGGAGCGGGGCACAGATACGCAGTATTTT
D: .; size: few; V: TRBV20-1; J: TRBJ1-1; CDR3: CSAEPGASKAFF; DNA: TGCAGTGCTGAACCGGGGGCAAGTAAAGCTTTCTTT
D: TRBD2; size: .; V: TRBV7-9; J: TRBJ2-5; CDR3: CASSTGLAGVETQYF; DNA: TGTGCCAGCAGCACAGGACTAGCGGGGGTGGAGACCCAGTACTTC
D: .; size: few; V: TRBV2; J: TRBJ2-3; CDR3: CASSVTLDTQYF; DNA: TGTGCCAGCAGTGTAACGTTAGATACGCAGTATTTT
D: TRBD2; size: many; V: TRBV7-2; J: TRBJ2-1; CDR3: CASSPGLAGGQQFF; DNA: TGTGCCAGCAGCCCAGGACTAGCGGGAGGACAGCAGTTCTTC
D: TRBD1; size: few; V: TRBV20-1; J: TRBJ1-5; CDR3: CSARPATGFSNQPQHF; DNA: TGCAGTGCTAGACCCGCGACAGGGTTTAGCAATCAGCCCCAGCATTTT
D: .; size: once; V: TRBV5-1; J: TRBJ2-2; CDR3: CASSLAGRSTGELFF; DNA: TGCGCCAGCAGCTTGGCAGGGAGGTCCACCGGGGAGCTGTTTTTT
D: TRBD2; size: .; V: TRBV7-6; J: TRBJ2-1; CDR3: CASSLSGLSSYNEQFF; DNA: TGTGCCAGCAGCTTATCGGGACTAAGCTCCTACAATGAGCAGTTCTTC
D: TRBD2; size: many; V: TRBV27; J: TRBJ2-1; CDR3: CASSLGLAGVNEQFF; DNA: TGTGCCAGCAGCTTAGGGCTAGCGGGAGTCAATGAGCAGTTCTTC
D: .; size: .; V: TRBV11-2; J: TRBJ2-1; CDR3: CASSPPRGVYNEQFF; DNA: TGTGCCAGCAGCCCCCCCAGGGGGGTTTACAATGAGCAGTTCTTC
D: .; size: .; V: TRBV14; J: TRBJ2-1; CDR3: CASSPRFLAYNEQFF; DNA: TGTGCCAGCAGCCCCCGTTTCCTTGCCTACAATGAGCAGTTCTTC